A single sample gave rise to the 10 T cell receptor beta chains below, sequenced in a study of shared clonotypes between healthy human individuals. Measured with immunoSEQ multiplex PCR; TCRdb has only the in-frame clones, and not every one. The sample lists around 700,000 clones, about 90% occurring once. It was CD45RO-negative cells, positively selected for CCR7, that made up naive CD8 cells, with terminally differentiated effector memory CD45RA+ cells excluded. The sequencing sample was made of naive CD8+ T cells sorted from blood. The receptors shown here come from a man aged 25 to 45 in good health.

This clone was picked up one time. CDR3 amino acids: CASSTGFTYEQYF. For the CDR3, the DNA is TGTGCCAGCAGCACGGGGTTTACCTACGAGCAGTACTTC. This chain uses TRBV28 with TRBJ2-7, with TRBD2 as a possible D gene (5 bases). Germline V gene data show CDR1 as MDHEN and CDR2 as SYDVKM. V was pared by 6 bases and J by 2 bases, with 11 bases between. The length of the CDR3 is 13 residues.

This sequence joins TRBV10-1 and TRBJ2-3; the D is unclear. There are 14 residues in the CDR3. Trimming removed 0 bases at V and 2 bases at J, with 6 bases between. The germline V gene has CDR1 WNHNN and CDR2 SYGVQD (reference sequence). DNA of the CDR3: TGCGCCAGCAGTGAGTCACCCATCACAGATACGCAGTATTTT. It translates to CASSESPITDTQYF.

The chain recombines TRBV9 with TRBJ2-2; 8 bases are a match to TRBD2. After removal of 4 bases from V and 0 bases from J, the junction contained 5 bases not matched to a gene. CDR1 SGDLS and CDR2 YYNGEE come from the germline V gene. The CDR3 consists of 16 residues. CDR3 sequence reads: CASSTRSGTNTGELFF. The CDR3 region has the DNA TGTGCCAGCAGCACCCGTAGCGGGACGAACACCGGGGAGCTGTTTTTT.

The J gene is TRBJ2-5, the V gene TRBV11-2; D is ambiguous. Gene TRBJ2-7 matches the end of the DNA better, so the J call may be wrong. CDR1 and CDR2 from the germline V gene are SGHAT and FQNNGV. This CDR3 region has 12 residues. CDR3 region: CASSPLALEQYF. The CDR3 DNA follows: TGTGCCAGCAGCCCCTTGGCCCTCGAGCAGTACTTC.

A remark on this clone: The sample holds other DNA sequences that translate to the same CDR3. The chain combines TRBV15 with TRBJ2-7, with no clear D. The V end lost 0 bases, the J end lost 1 base, and 7 bases lay between the germline ends. The CDR3 runs to 14 residues. The germline CDR1 and CDR2 sequences are LNHNV and YYDKDF (reference sequence). In nucleotides, the CDR3 is TGTGCCACCAGCAGAGAAGGGCAGTCCTACGAGCAGTACTTC. This sequence encodes CATSREGQSYEQYF.

This clone occurred a few times. The chain has TRBV6-1 and TRBJ1-5, with D perhaps TRBD1 (6 bases). V dropped 7 bases and J dropped 1 base, with 11 bases sitting between them. CDR1 and CDR2 from the germline V gene are MNHNS and SASEGT. The CDR3 spans 14 residues. CDR3 loop: CASTWDTSNQPQHF. CDR3 sequence (DNA): TGTGCCAGCACCTGGGACACCAGCAATCAGCCCCAGCATTTT.

The rearrangement uses TRBV7-8 and TRBJ1-2, with no clear D. The CDR3 has 14 residues. Germline CDR1 is SGHVS and CDR2 is FQNEAQ. Trimming stripped 5 bases from V and 2 bases from J, with 12 bases between. CDR3 sequence reads: CASSPVMVNYGYTF. Here the CDR3 DNA reads TGTGCCAGCAGCCCTGTTATGGTAAACTATGGCTACACCTTC.

The CDR3, as DNA: TGTGCCAGCTCACCACCGGGGACGGTAGGAGAAAAACTGTTTTTT. Residues: CASSPPGTVGEKLFF. The gene calls are TRBV18 and TRBJ1-4, with D possibly being TRBD1 (5 bases). In germline, CDR1 is KGHSH, CDR2 LQKENI. V lost 0 bases and J 8 bases, leaving 13 bases between the germline ends. The CDR3 length is 15 residues. Full variable domain (remainder filled in from reference TRBV18 and TRBJ1-4): NAGVMQNPRHLVRRRGQEARLRCSPMKGHSHVYWYRQLPEEGLKFMVYLQKENIIDESGMPKERFSAEFPKEGPSILRIQQVVRGDSAAYFCASSPPGTVGEKLFFGSGTQLSVL.

The gene calls are TRBV27 and TRBJ2-1; possibly TRBD1 for D (6 bases). This CDR3 has 15 residues. Per the germline V gene, CDR1 is MNHEY and CDR2 is SMNVEV (reference sequence). Trimming cost V 5 bases and J 12 bases, with 23 bases left between them. CDR3 nucleotides: TGTGCCAGCAGTACCTCCGGGACACCCGCCTCGGGGCAGTTCTTC. Its translation: CASSTSGTPASGQFF.

The chain links TRBV27 to TRBJ2-2; TRBD2 matches at 10 bases. The CDR3 has 14 residues. V lost 9 bases to trimming and J lost 8 bases; unmatched junction nucleotides: 9. CDR1 is MNHEY, CDR2 SMNVEV, per germline (reference sequence). This CDR3 is CASILAGVFGELFF. CDR3 coding DNA: TGTGCCAGTATTCTAGCGGGAGTTTTTGGGGAGCTGTTTTTT.